This section outlines one TCR beta chain sequence together with its context. This record belongs to a study of technical replicates of blood from a few donors. Repertoires were generated with immunoSEQ multiplex PCR, while TCRdb's copy carries only in-frame clones and drops some. The sample has about 60,000 clones, around 85% seen once. The TCR originated in a human donor in good health. Some clones in this sample may be carry-over from other donors' samples. Specimen: PBMCs.

The CDR3 region is CASSVGRGGYEQYF. CDR3 nucleotide sequence: TGTGCCAGCAGCGTAGGGAGGGGGGGGTACGAGCAGTACTTC. The chain employs TRBV9 and TRBJ2-7; D possibly corresponds to TRBD2 (7 bases). This CDR3 is 14 amino acids long. V shed 0 bases and J shed 4 bases, with 11 bases lying between them. Germline assignment: CDR1 SGDLS and CDR2 YYNGEE.